Detailed here is one TCR beta chain. The antigen remains unidentified. It was RNA transcripts that yielded the amplified TCR beta CDR3 regions. The HTBI set primed first-round TCR CDR3 RT-PCR. MiXCR, applied by TCRdb to the multiplex PCR reads, yields one record per CDR3 protein. The repertoire holds 300,000 to 400,000 distinct CDR3 sequences, with roughly 14% as singletons. Germline loops: CDR1 MGHRA, CDR2 YSYEKL. With 3 bases removed from V and 3 bases from J, the gap between germline ends came to 5 bases. The CDR3 sequence is 13 residues long. This entry comes from a study of T cells in Graves' hyperthyroidism and ophthalmopathy. Study-wide background: Sampling of peripheral blood happened at initial diagnosis, prior to any treatment.

Not enrolled were patients with uncontrolled infection, other autoimmune disease, pregnancy or lactation. Fresh peripheral blood, approximately 10 ml, was the source of the PBMCs. The study, taken as a whole, reports: Blood samples included most of the expanded thyroid clonotypes exceeding 0.001.

This clonotype was sampled from a woman aged 25 to 39 with Graves' ophthalmopathy. The chain carries TRBV4-1 and TRBJ2-2, with D hard to call. Sequencing used blood. CDR3 in DNA: TGCGCCAGCAGCCAGGTGTACACCGGGGAGCTGTTTTTT. It is translated as CASSQVYTGELFF.